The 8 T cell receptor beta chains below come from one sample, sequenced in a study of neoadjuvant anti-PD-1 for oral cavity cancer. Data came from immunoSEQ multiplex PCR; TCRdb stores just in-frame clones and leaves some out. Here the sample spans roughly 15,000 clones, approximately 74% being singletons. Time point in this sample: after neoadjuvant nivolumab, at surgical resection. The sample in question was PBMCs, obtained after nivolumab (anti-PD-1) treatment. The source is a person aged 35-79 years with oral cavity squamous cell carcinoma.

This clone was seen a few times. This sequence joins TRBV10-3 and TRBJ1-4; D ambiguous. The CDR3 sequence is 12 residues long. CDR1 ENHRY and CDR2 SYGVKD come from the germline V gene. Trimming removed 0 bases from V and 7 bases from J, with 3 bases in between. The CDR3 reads CAISESGEKLFF. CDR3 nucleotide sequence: TGTGCCATCAGTGAGTCTGGTGAAAAACTGTTTTTT.

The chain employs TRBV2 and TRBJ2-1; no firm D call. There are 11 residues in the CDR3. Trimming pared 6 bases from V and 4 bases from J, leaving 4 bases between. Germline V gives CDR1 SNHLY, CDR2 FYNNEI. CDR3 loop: CASRAYNEQFF. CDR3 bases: TGTGCCAGCAGGGCTTACAATGAGCAGTTCTTC.

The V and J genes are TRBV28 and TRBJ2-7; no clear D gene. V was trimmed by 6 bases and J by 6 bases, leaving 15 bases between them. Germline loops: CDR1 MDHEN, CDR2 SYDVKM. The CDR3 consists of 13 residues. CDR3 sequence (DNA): TGTGCCAGCAGCGTTTCCCCTGGGCCCGAGCAGTACTTC. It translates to CASSVSPGPEQYF.

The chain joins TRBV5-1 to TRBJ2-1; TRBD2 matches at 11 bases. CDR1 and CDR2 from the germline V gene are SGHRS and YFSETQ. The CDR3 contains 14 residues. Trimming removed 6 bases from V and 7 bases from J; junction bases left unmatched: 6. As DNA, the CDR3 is TGCGCCAGCACAAGACTAGCGGGACCGAATGAGCAGTTCTTC. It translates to CASTRLAGPNEQFF. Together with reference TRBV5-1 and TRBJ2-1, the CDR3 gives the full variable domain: KAGVTQTPRYLIKTRGQQVTLSCSPISGHRSVSWYQQTPGQGLQFLFEYFSETQRNKGNFPGRFSGRQFSNSRSEMNVSTLELGDSALYLCASTRLAGPNEQFFGPGTRLTVL.

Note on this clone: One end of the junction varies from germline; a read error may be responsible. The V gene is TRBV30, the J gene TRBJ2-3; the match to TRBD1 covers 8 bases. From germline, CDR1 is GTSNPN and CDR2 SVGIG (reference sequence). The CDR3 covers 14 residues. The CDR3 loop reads CAWSPGQGTDTQYF. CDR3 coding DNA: TGTGCCTGGAGTCCAGGACAGGGTACAGACACGCAGTATTTT.

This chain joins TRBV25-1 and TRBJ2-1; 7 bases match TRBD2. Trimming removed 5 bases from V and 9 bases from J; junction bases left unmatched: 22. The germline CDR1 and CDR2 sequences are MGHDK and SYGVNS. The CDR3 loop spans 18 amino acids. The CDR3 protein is CASSPLGRREMVAGEQFF. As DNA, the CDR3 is TGTGCCAGCAGTCCTCTCGGTCGGCGGGAGATGGTTGCGGGTGAGCAGTTCTTC.

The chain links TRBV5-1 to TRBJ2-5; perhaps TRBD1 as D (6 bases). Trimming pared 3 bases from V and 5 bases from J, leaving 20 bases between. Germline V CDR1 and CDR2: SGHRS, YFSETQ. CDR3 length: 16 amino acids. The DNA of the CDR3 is TGCGCCAGCAGCTCCACCCAGACAGGCCAGGGGGAGACCCAGTACTTC. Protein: CASSSTQTGQGETQYF.

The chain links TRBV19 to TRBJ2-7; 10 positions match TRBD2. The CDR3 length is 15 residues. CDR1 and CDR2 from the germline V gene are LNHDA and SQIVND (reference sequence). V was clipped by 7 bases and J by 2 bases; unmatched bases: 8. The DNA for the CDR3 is TGTGCCAGTACCATCTCAACTAGCGGGGCCTACGAGCAGTACTTC. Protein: CASTISTSGAYEQYF.